This TCR beta chain was retrieved from a study of cytomegalovirus exposure and HLA in healthy donors. About the research overall: Approximately 85 million unique TCRs from HLA-typed donors made up an early data release. Points from the study as a whole: It was shown in a later analysis that HLA-associated TCR beta chains were more clonally expanded than other, equally common chains. Cytomegalovirus-associated TCR beta chains were listed, numbering some 170. Earlier results showed most TCR beta V segments being productive about 87% or about 30% of the time.

A multiplex PCR was run with 60 Vbeta primers and 13 Jbeta primers. Libraries were prepared by immunoSEQ multiplex PCR; TCRdb keeps only in-frame clonotypes and omits some of them. The sample holds 200,000 to 300,000 clones, 84% seen once. The CDR3 covers 14 residues. Deletions cut 4 bases from V and 0 bases from J, with 12 bases between. The germline V gene encodes CDR1 SQVTM and CDR2 ANQGSEA. Points on this clone: The antigen is unknown.

The rearrangement joins TRBV29-1 to TRBJ1-1, with D possibly TRBD1 on 5 matching bases. The clonotype comes from a woman between 40 and 50 years old in good health and CMV-seropositive. Sequenced material: PBMCs. The CDR3 nucleotides read TGCAGCGTTGTGTTTGACAGACTGAACACTGAAGCTTTCTTT. Encoded protein: CSVVFDRLNTEAFF.